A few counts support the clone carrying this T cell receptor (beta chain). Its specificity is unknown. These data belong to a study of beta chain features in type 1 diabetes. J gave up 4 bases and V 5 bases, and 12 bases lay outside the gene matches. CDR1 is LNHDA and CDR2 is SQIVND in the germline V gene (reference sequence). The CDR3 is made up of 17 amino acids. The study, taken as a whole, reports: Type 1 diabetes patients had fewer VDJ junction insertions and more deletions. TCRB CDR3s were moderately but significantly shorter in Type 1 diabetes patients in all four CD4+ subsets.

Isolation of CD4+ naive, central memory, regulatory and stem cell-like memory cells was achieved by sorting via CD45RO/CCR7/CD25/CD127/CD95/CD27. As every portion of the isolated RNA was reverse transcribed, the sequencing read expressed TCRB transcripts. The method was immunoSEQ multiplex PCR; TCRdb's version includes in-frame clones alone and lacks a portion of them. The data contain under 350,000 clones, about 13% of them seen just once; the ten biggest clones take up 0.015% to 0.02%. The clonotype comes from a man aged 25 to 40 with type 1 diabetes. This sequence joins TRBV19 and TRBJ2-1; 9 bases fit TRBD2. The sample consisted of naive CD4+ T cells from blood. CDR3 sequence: CASSLGLLAGRYNEQFF. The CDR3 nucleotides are TGTGCCAGTAGTTTGGGGCTTCTAGCGGGGAGGTACAATGAGCAGTTCTTC.